This passage covers 8 T cell receptor beta chains from one sample sequenced in a study of radiotherapy plus CTLA-4 blockade in lung cancer. Libraries were prepared by immunoSEQ multiplex PCR; TCRdb keeps only in-frame clonotypes and omits some of them. This sample carries roughly 55,000 clones, 72% of them seen once, and the ten largest clones take about 9%. The sample here was peripheral blood, taken from a patient treated with radiotherapy plus ipilimumab. The origin of the receptors is a human donor with non-small cell lung cancer whose response to radiotherapy plus ipilimumab could not be evaluated.

The genes are TRBV27 and TRBJ1-4, with D tentatively TRBD1 (5 bases). CDR1 is MNHEY, CDR2 SMNVEV, per germline (reference sequence). Trimming cost V 2 bases and J 7 bases, with 8 bases left between them. The CDR3 spans 13 residues. The CDR3 region is CASSLGGGEKLFF. The CDR3 DNA follows: TGTGCCAGCAGTTTAGGGGGAGGTGAAAAACTGTTTTTT.

The rearrangement uses TRBV5-1 and TRBJ1-3; a weak D match, TRBD1 (6 bases). Germline V gene lookup returns CDR1 SGHRS and CDR2 YFSETQ. V lost 5 bases to trimming and J lost 2 bases, with 14 bases between them. The CDR3 spans 15 residues. The CDR3 reads CASSFSGETGNTIYF. The CDR3 DNA follows: TGCGCCAGCAGTTTTTCAGGGGAAACTGGAAACACCATATATTTT.

The rearrangement uses TRBV21-1 and TRBJ2-3; the D segment call TRBD2 is taken from the table without a DNA check. TRBV21-1 is labeled a pseudogene. CDR3 length: 15 amino acids. CDR3 DNA sequence: TGTGCCAGCAGCCAAGGAGAGGGATACACAGATACGCAGTATTTT. Protein product: CASSQGEGYTDTQYF.

The rearrangement joins TRBV7-2 to TRBJ2-3; tentative D call: TRBD1 (6 bases). The CDR3 consists of 15 residues. The ends were cut back, 3 bases at V and 0 bases at J, with 10 bases in the middle. Per the germline V gene, CDR1 is SGHTA and CDR2 is FQGNSA. The CDR3 is CASSFRQASTDTQYF. CDR3 coding DNA: TGTGCCAGCAGCTTCAGACAGGCTAGCACAGATACGCAGTATTTT. The whole variable domain, remainder taken from reference TRBV7-2 and TRBJ2-3, is GAGVSQSPSNKVTEKGKDVELRCDPISGHTALYWYRQSLGQGLEFLIYFQGNSAPDKSGLPSDRFSAERTGGSVSTLTIQRTQQEDSAVYLCASSFRQASTDTQYFGPGTRLTVL.

The CDR3 DNA sequence: TGTGCCGCGGCCGACTACGAGCAGTACTTC. Translated: CAAADYEQYF. The rearrangement uses TRBV6-5 and TRBJ2-7; no clear D. The CDR3 covers 10 residues. Between the trimmed V and J ends, which lost 11 bases and 3 bases, there was a span of 8 bases. Germline values: CDR1 MNHEY, CDR2 SVGAGI.

The chain links TRBV23-1 to TRBJ1-4; 10 positions match TRBD1. Being an ORF, TRBV23-1 has a function that is uncertain. This CDR3 has 13 amino acids. The J segment lost 8 bases and the V segment lost 7 bases, leaving 4 bases of the junction unmatched. In DNA, the CDR3 is TGCGCCAGCAAGGGACAGGGGAGGGAAAAACTGTTTTTT. It codes for CASKGQGREKLFF.

The genes are TRBV11-2 and TRBJ1-5; weak D call: TRBD1 (6 bases). CDR3 length equals 15 residues. V was clipped by 5 bases and J by 3 bases, with 14 bases between them. CDR1 and CDR2 from the germline V gene are SGHAT and FQNNGV. In DNA, the CDR3 is TGTGCCAGCAGCCTGGACAGCTTATACAATCAGCCCCAGCATTTT. Protein: CASSLDSLYNQPQHF.

This rearrangement joins TRBV27 to TRBJ1-2; 9 bases fit TRBD1. Looked up from germline, CDR1 is MNHEY and CDR2 is SMNVEV (reference sequence). The CDR3 consists of 15 residues. V lost 2 bases to trimming and J lost 7 bases; unmatched junction nucleotides: 8. The CDR3 protein is CASSLRFTGGGGYTF. Written as DNA, the CDR3 is TGTGCCAGCAGTTTAAGGTTTACAGGGGGCGGTGGCTACACCTTC.